The TCR beta chain under discussion was sequenced for a study of shared clonotypes between healthy human individuals. Overall study context: Participating donors consisted of a couple of women and a few men aged 18 to 49. Regarding the study as a whole: Enrolling few donors narrowed the genetic and exposure-history diversity that was represented.

Per germline, CDR1 MNHEY and CDR2 SVGAGI. CDR3 length: 14 residues. V shed 5 bases and J 4 bases; nucleotides not matched to a gene: 7. Clones were sequenced by immunoSEQ multiplex PCR, and TCRdb holds only the in-frame ones, with some missing. The table lists over 150,000 clones, 65% to 80% of them singletons, with about 10% in the top ten. In this sample, this clone turned up a few times. Its antigen remains unidentified. The healthy adult donors were HIV-negative and reported no recent acute infections or vaccinations. This TCR came from a man aged 25 to 40 in good health. The material sequenced was memory CD4+ T cells sorted from blood. Subset noted: CD45RA-negative fraction. J is TRBJ1-2 and V is TRBV6-5, with 7 positions matching TRBD1. In DNA, the CDR3 is TGTGCCAGCAGTAATAACAGGGGATCCTATGGCTACACCTTC. This codes for CASSNNRGSYGYTF.